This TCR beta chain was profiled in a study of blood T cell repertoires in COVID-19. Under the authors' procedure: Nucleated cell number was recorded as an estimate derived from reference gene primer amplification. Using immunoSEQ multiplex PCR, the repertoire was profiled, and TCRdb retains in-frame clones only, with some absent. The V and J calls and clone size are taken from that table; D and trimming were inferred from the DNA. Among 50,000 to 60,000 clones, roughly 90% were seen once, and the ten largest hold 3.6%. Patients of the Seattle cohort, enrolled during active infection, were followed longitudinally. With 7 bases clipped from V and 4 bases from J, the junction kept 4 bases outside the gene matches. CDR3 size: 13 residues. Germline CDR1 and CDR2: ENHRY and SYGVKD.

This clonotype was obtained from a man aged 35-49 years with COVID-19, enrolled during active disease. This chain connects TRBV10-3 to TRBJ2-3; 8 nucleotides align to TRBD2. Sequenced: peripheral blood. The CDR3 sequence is CAITHGRADTQYF. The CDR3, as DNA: TGTGCCATCACCCACGGGAGGGCAGATACGCAGTATTTT.